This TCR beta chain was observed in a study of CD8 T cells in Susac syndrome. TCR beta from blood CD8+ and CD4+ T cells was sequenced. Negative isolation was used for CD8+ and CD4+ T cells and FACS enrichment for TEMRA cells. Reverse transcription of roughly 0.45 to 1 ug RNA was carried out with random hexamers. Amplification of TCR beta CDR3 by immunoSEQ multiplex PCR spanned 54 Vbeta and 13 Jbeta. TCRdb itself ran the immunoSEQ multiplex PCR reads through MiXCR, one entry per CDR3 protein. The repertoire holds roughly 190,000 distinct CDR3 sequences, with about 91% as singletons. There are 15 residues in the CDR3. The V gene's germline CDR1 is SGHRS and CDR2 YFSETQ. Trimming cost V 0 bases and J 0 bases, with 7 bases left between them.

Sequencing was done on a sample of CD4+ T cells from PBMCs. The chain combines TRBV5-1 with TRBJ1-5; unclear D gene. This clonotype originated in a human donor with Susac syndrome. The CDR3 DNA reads TGCGCCAGCAGCTTGGCACCGGATAGCAATCAGCCCCAGCATTTT. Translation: CASSLAPDSNQPQHF.